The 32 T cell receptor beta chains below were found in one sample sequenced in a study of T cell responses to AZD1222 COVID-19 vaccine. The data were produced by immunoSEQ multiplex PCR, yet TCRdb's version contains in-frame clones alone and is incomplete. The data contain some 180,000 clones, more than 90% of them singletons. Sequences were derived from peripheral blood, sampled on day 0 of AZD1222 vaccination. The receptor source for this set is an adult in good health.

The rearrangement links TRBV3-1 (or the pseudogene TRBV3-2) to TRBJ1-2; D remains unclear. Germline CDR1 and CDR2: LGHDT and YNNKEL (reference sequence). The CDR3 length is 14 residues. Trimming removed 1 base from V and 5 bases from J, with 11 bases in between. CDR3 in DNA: TGTGCCAGCAGCCAAGGGACCGGTTCGTATGGCTACACCTTC. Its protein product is CASSQGTGSYGYTF.

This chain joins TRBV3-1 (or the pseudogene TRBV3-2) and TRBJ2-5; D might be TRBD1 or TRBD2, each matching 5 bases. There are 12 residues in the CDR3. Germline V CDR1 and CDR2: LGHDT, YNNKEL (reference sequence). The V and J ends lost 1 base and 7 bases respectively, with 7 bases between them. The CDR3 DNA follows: TGTGCCAGCAGCCAAGTTGGGGGGACCCAGTACTTC. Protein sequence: CASSQVGGTQYF.

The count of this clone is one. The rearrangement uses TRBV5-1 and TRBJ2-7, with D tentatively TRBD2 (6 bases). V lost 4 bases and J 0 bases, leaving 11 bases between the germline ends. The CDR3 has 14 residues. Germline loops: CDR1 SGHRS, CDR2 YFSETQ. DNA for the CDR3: TGCGCCAGCAGCCTTCTGACTAGCTCCTACGAGCAGTACTTC. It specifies CASSLLTSSYEQYF.

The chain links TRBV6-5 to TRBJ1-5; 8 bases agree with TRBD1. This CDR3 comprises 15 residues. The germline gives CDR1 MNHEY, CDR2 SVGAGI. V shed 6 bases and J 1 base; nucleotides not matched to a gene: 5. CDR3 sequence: CASRGQGRSNQPQHF. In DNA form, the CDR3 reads TGTGCCAGCAGAGGACAGGGTAGAAGCAATCAGCCCCAGCATTTT.

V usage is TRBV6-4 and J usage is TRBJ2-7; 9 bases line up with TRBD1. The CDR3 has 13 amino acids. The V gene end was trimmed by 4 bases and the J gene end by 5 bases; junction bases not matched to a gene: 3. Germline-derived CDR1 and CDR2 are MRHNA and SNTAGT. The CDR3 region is CASSARQGDEQYF. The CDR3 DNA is TGTGCCAGCAGTGCCCGACAGGGGGACGAGCAGTACTTC.

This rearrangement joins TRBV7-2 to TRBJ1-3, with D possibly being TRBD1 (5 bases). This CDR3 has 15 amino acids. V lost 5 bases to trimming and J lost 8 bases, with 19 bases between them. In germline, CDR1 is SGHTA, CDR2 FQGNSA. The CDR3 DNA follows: TGTGCCAGCAGCGACGGACAAGGTCGCGTTGACACCATATATTTT. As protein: CASSDGQGRVDTIYF.

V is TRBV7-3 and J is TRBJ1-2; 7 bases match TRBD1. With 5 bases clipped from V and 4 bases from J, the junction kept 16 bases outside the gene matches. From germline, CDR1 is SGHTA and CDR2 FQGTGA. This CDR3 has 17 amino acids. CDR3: CASSLSGSGGGGYGYTF. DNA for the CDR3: TGTGCCAGCAGCCTCTCCGGGTCAGGGGGAGGTGGCTATGGCTACACCTTC.

The DNA of the CDR3 is TGTGCCACCAGCAGGGTCCGAGGCACTGAAGCTTTCTTT. It is translated as CATSRVRGTEAFF. The J gene is TRBJ1-1, the V gene TRBV15; D is unclear. The V gene lost 3 bases and the J gene lost 4 bases, with 9 bases spanning the gap. The CDR3 contains 13 residues. From germline, CDR1 is LNHNV and CDR2 YYDKDF (reference sequence).

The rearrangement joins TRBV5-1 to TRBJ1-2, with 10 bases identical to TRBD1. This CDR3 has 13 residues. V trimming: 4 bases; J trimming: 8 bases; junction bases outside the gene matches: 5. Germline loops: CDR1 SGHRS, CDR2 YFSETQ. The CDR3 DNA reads TGCGCCAGCAGCCGGGACAGGGGAATGGGCTACACCTTC. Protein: CASSRDRGMGYTF.

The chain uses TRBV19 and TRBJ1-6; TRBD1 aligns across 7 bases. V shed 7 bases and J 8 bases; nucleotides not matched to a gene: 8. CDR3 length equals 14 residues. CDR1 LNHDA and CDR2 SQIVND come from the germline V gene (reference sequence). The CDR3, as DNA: TGTGCCAGTACCCGAGACAGGGCGGATTCACCCCTCCACTTT. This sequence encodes CASTRDRADSPLHF.

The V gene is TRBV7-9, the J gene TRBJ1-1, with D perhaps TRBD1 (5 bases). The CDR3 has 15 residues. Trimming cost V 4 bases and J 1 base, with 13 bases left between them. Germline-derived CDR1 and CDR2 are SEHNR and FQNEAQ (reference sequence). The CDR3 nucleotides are TGTGCCAGCAGCTGGCTGCAGGGTACGAACACTGAAGCTTTCTTT. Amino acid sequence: CASSWLQGTNTEAFF.

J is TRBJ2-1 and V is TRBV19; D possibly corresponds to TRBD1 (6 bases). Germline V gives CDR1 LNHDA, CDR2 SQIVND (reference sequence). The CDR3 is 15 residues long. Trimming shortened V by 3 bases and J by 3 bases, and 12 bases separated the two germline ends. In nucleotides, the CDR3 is TGTGCCAGTAGTATGCAGGGGTTGGTCTACAATGAGCAGTTCTTC. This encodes CASSMQGLVYNEQFF.

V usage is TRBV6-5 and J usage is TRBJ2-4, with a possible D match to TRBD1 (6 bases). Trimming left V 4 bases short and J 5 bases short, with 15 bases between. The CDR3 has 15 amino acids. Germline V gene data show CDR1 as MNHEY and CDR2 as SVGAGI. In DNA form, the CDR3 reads TGTGCCAGCAGTTTGAACAGGGCCGGCGAAAACATTCAGTACTTC. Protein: CASSLNRAGENIQYF.

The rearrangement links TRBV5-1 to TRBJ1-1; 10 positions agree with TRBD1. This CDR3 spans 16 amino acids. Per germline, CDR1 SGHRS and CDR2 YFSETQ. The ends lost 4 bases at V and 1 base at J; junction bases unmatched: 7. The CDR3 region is CASSKGTGVQNTEAFF. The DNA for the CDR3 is TGCGCCAGCAGCAAGGGGACAGGGGTTCAGAACACTGAAGCTTTCTTT. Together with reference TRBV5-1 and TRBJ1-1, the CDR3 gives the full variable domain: KAGVTQTPRYLIKTRGQQVTLSCSPISGHRSVSWYQQTPGQGLQFLFEYFSETQRNKGNFPGRFSGRQFSNSRSEMNVSTLELGDSALYLCASSKGTGVQNTEAFFGQGTRLTVV.

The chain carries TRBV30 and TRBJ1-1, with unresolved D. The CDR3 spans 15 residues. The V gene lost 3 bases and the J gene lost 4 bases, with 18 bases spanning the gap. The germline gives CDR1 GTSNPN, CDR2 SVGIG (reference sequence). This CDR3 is CAWRLQRAQRTEAFF. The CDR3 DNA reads TGTGCCTGGAGACTCCAGCGGGCCCAGCGCACTGAAGCTTTCTTT.

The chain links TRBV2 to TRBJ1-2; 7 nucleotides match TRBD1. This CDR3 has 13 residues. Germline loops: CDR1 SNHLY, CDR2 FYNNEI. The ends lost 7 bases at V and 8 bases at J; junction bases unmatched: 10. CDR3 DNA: TGTGCCAGCAATACAGGCTTACAGGGGGGCTACACCTTC. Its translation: CASNTGLQGGYTF.

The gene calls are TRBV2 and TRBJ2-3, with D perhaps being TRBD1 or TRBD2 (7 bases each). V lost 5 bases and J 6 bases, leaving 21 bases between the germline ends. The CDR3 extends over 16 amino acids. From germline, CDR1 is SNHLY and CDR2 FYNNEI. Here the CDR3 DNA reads TGTGCCAGCAGTAGGAGACAGGGAGGGATTGCTGATACGCAGTATTTT. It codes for CASSRRQGGIADTQYF.

CDR3 protein: CASSYRENTEAFF. In DNA, the CDR3 is TGTGCCAGCAGTTACAGGGAGAACACTGAAGCTTTCTTT. The chain uses TRBV27 and TRBJ1-1; possible D gene TRBD1, 6 bases. V was shortened by 4 bases and J by 1 base, with 7 bases between the two germline ends. The CDR3 has 13 residues. Looked up from germline, CDR1 is MNHEY and CDR2 is SMNVEV (reference sequence).

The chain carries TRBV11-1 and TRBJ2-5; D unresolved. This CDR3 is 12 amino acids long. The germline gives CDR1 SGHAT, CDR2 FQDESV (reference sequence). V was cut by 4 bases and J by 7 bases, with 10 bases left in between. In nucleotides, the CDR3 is TGTGCCAGCAGCTCGGTAATGGGGACCCAGTACTTC. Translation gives CASSSVMGTQYF.

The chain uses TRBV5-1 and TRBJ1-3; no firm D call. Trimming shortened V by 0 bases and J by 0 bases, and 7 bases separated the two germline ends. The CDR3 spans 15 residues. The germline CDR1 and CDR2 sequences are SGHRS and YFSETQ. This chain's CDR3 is CASSLAGYSGNTIYF. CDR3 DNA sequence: TGCGCCAGCAGCTTGGCCGGGTACTCTGGAAACACCATATATTTT.

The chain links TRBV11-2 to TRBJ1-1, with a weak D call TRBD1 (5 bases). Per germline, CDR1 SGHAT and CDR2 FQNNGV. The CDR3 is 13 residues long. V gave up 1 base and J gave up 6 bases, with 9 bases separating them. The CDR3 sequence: CASSLATDPEAFF. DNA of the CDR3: TGTGCCAGCAGCTTAGCGACAGACCCTGAAGCTTTCTTT.

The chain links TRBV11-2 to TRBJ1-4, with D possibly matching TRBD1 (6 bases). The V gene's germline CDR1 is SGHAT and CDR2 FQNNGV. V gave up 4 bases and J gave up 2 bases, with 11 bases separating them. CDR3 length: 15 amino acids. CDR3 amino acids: CASSSRTATNEKLFF. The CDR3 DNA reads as TGTGCCAGCAGCTCCCGGACAGCTACTAATGAAAAACTGTTTTTT.

In nucleotides, the CDR3 is TGTGCCAGCAGTTACGCCGGGACTGCGAACACTGAAGCTTTCTTT. It codes for CASSYAGTANTEAFF. The genes are TRBV6-5 and TRBJ1-1; D might be TRBD1 (5 bases). The germline CDR1 and CDR2 sequences are MNHEY and SVGAGI. The germline V and J ends were trimmed by 2 bases and 1 base, with 11 bases remaining between them. The CDR3 has 15 residues.

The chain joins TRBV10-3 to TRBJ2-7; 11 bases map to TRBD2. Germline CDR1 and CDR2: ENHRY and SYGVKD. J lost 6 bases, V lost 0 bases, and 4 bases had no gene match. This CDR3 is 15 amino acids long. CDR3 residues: CAISESRLAGGEQYF. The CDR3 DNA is TGTGCCATCAGTGAGTCGCGGCTAGCGGGAGGCGAGCAGTACTTC.

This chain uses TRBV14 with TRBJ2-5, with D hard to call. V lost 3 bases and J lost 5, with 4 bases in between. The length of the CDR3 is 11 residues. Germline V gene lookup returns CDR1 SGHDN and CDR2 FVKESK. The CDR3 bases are TGTGCCAGCAGCCACGGGGAGACCCAGTACTTC. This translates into CASSHGETQYF. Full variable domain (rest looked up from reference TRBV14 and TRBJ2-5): EAGVTQFPSHSVIEKGQTVTLRCDPISGHDNLYWYRRVMGKEIKFLLHFVKESKQDESGMPNNRFLAERTGGTYSTLKVQPAELEDSGVYFCASSHGETQYFGPGTRLLVL.

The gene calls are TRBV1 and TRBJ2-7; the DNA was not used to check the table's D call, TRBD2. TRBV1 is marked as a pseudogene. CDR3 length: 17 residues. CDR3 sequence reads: CTSTQDGPGSSSYEQYF. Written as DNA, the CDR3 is TGCACCAGCACCCAAGATGGCCCCGGGTCAAGCTCCTACGAGCAGTACTTC.

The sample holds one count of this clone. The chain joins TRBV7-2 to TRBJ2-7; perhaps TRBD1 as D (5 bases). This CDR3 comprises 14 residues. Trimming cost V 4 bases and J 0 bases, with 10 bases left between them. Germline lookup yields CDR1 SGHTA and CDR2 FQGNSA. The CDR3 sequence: CASSWGRASYEQYF. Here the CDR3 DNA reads TGTGCCAGCAGCTGGGGCAGGGCCTCCTACGAGCAGTACTTC. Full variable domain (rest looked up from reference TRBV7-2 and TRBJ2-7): GAGVSQSPSNKVTEKGKDVELRCDPISGHTALYWYRQSLGQGLEFLIYFQGNSAPDKSGLPSDRFSAERTGGSVSTLTIQRTQQEDSAVYLCASSWGRASYEQYFGPGTRLTVT.

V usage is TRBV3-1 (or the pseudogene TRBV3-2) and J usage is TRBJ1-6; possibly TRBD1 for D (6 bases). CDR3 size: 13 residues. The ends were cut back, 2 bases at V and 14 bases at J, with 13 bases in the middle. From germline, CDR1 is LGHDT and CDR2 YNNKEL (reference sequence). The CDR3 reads CASSQRQVGTLHF. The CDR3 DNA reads TGTGCCAGCAGCCAAAGACAGGTTGGGACCCTCCACTTT.

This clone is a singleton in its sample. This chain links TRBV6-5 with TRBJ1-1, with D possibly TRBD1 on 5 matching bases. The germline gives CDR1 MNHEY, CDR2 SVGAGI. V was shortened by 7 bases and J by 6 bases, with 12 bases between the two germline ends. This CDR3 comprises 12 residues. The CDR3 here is CASTGGDSEAFF. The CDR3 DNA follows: TGTGCCAGCACCGGGGGGGACTCTGAAGCTTTCTTT.

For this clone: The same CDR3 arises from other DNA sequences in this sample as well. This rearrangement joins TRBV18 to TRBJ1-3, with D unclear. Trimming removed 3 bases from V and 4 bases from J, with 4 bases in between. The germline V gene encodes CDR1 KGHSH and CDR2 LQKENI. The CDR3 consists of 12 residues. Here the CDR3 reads CASSPGGNTIYF. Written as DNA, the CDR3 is TGTGCCAGCTCACCGGGGGGAAACACCATATATTTT.

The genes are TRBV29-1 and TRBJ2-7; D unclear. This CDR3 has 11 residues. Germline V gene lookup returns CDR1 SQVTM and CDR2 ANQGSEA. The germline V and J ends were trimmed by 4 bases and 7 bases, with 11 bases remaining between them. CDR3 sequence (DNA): TGCAGCGTTGGATCGGGTATTGAGCAGTACTTC. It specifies CSVGSGIEQYF.

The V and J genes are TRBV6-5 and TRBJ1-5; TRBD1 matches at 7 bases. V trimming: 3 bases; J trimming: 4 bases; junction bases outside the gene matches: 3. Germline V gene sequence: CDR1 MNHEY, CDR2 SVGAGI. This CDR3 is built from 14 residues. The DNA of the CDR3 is TGTGCCAGCAGTTATACAGGGGTTAATCAGCCCCAGCATTTT. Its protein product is CASSYTGVNQPQHF.